One sample yielded the 24 T cell receptor beta chains listed below, sequenced in a study of identical twins. TCRdb used MiXCR to reprocess the 5' RACE reads, holding one entry per CDR3 protein. The sample includes 350,000 to 500,000 distinct CDR3 sequences, roughly 18% of them seen just once. Input material: naive T cells sorted from blood. These receptors were collected from a man aged 50 to 60 in good health.

This clonotype was observed a few times. V gene TRBV12-3 or TRBV12-4 combines with J gene TRBJ2-4, with 9 bases fitting TRBD1. V shed 0 bases and J 6 bases; nucleotides not matched to a gene: 3. CDR3 length: 15 residues. The DNA of the CDR3 is TGTGCCAGCAGTTTAGCGGGACAGGGTGGAAACATTCAGTACTTC. Protein product: CASSLAGQGGNIQYF.

This clonotype was found a few times. The chain combines TRBV7-9 with TRBJ2-1; possibly TRBD1 for D (6 bases). From germline, CDR1 is SEHNR and CDR2 FQNEAQ (reference sequence). V was clipped by 6 bases and J by 6 bases, with 6 bases between them. This CDR3 has 11 amino acids. The CDR3 nucleotides are TGTGCCAGCAGGGACAGCAATGAGCAGTTCTTC. Translation gives CASRDSNEQFF.

This clonotype was seen repeatedly, ten times or more. The V gene is TRBV6-2 or TRBV6-3, the J gene TRBJ1-6; D is unresolved. Trimming removed 5 bases at V and 7 bases at J, with 9 bases between. Germline V lookup: CDR1 MNHEY, CDR2 SVGEGT. The CDR3 spans 13 residues. The CDR3 spells CASSVEGNSPLHF. The CDR3 nucleotides are TGTGCCAGCAGTGTCGAAGGAAATTCACCCCTCCACTTT.

This clonotype was detected only a few times. V gene TRBV4-2 combines with J gene TRBJ2-3, with TRBD2 matching over 11 bases. V trimming: 6 bases; J trimming: 8 bases; junction bases outside the gene matches: 7. The CDR3 totals 14 residues. In germline, CDR1 is LGHNA, CDR2 YNFKEQ. Written as DNA, the CDR3 is TGTGCCAGCAGTCAGACTAGCGGGAAGGGTACGCAGTATTTT. Its protein is CASSQTSGKGTQYF.

This clonotype was seen many times. This rearrangement joins TRBV12-3 or TRBV12-4 to TRBJ2-1; 9 bases map to TRBD2. V lost 2 bases, J lost 3 bases, and 2 bases stayed unmatched. This CDR3 comprises 15 residues. CDR3 amino acids: CASSLRREGYNEQFF. CDR3 bases: TGTGCCAGCAGTTTAAGGCGGGAGGGCTACAATGAGCAGTTCTTC.

There are many counts of this clonotype. The rearrangement joins TRBV6-2 or TRBV6-3 to TRBJ2-4; tentative D call: TRBD1 (5 bases). There are 13 residues in the CDR3. V was clipped by 6 bases and J by 6 bases, with 12 bases between them. Germline lookup yields CDR1 MNHEY and CDR2 SVGEGT. The CDR3 bases are TGTGCCAGCAGCCCAGGGCCAGGAAACATTCAGTACTTC. Translating it yields CASSPGPGNIQYF.

The chain is built from TRBV2 and TRBJ2-3; 10 bases map to TRBD1. Germline V gives CDR1 SNHLY, CDR2 FYNNEI. V was clipped by 5 bases and J by 5 bases; unmatched bases: 7. This CDR3 comprises 15 residues. CDR3 bases: TGTGCCAGCAGTAACCGGGACAGGGGAGGAGATACGCAGTATTTT. Translated: CASSNRDRGGDTQYF.

This rearrangement joins TRBV20-1 to TRBJ2-3; a possible D gene is TRBD2 (6 bases). V was clipped by 5 bases and J by 1 base, with 16 bases between them. The CDR3 is 15 residues long. Germline CDR1 DFQATT, CDR2 SNEGSKA (reference sequence). The CDR3: CSAGRARGGTDTQYF. The DNA of the CDR3 is TGCAGTGCTGGCCGGGCGCGGGGAGGCACAGATACGCAGTATTTT.

This clonotype was seen at least ten times. The chain uses TRBV24-1 and TRBJ2-1, with a weak D call TRBD2 (5 bases). Germline assignment: CDR1 KGHDR and CDR2 SFDVKD. This CDR3 has 14 residues. Trimming stripped 4 bases from V and 2 bases from J, with 8 bases between. The CDR3 sequence is CATSEADTYNEQFF. The CDR3 bases are TGTGCCACCAGTGAAGCGGATACCTACAATGAGCAGTTCTTC.

This clonotype was counted only a few times. The rearrangement links TRBV5-1 to TRBJ2-1, with D perhaps assigned TRBD1 or TRBD2 (5 bases each). CDR3 length: 14 residues. The germline V and J ends were trimmed by 4 bases and 3 bases, with 11 bases remaining between them. Germline CDR1 SGHRS, CDR2 YFSETQ. The CDR3 DNA sequence: TGCGCCAGCAGCAGCTCGGGACGCTACAATGAGCAGTTCTTC. Translating it yields CASSSSGRYNEQFF.

This clonotype was picked up a small number of times. The genes are TRBV20-1 and TRBJ2-7; 12 nucleotides match TRBD1. CDR1 DFQATT and CDR2 SNEGSKA come from the germline V gene (reference sequence). V shed 1 base, J shed 4 bases, and the junction held 5 bases outside the gene matches. The CDR3 spans 15 residues. The DNA of the CDR3 is TGCAGTGCTAGAGGACCGGGACAGGGGGCTTACGAGCAGTACTTC. This sequence encodes CSARGPGQGAYEQYF.

CDR3 loop: CASSFLGQGRNEQFF. The CDR3 nucleotides read TGTGCCAGCAGTTTCCTGGGACAGGGAAGGAATGAGCAGTTCTTC. The rearrangement joins TRBV28 to TRBJ2-1; 9 nucleotides match TRBD1. Germline V lookup: CDR1 MDHEN, CDR2 SYDVKM. The CDR3 contains 15 residues. Germline trimming cut 3 bases from V and 7 bases from J; bases unmatched to any gene: 7.

The CDR3 DNA sequence: TGTGCCAGCAGCAGGGGACTAGCGTCGGATGAGCAGTTCTTC. It specifies CASSRGLASDEQFF. This chain uses TRBV7-2 with TRBJ2-1, with 10 bases identical to TRBD2. Germline V lookup: CDR1 SGHTA, CDR2 FQGNSA. There are 14 residues in the CDR3. V gave up 5 bases and J gave up 8 bases; unmatched junction bases: 6.

This clonotype has at least ten counts. This chain connects TRBV5-1 to TRBJ2-2; maybe TRBD1 (6 bases). From germline, CDR1 is SGHRS and CDR2 YFSETQ. Trimming removed 4 bases from V and 2 bases from J, with 9 bases in between. The CDR3 is 14 residues long. The CDR3 DNA is TGCGCCAGCAGCAGGGGACAAAACACCGGGGAGCTGTTTTTT. Protein product: CASSRGQNTGELFF.

This clonotype occurred many times. The chain couples TRBV4-3 to TRBJ2-3; D is unclear. The CDR3 covers 13 residues. Trimming took off 5 bases at V and 3 bases at J, with 9 bases between the two ends. Germline V gene sequence: CDR1 LGHNA, CDR2 YSLEER. CDR3 DNA sequence: TGCGCCAGCAGCGCCTCGTTAACAGATACGCAGTATTTT. It encodes CASSASLTDTQYF.

This clonotype was seen a few times. The chain recombines TRBV18 with TRBJ2-2; 7 nucleotides line up with TRBD1. Germline V gene data show CDR1 as KGHSH and CDR2 as LQKENI. Unmatched junction bases numbered 1, after V lost 3 bases and J lost 0 bases. The CDR3 sequence is 15 residues long. CDR3 region: CASSPTGSNTGELFF. CDR3 DNA: TGTGCCAGCTCACCGACAGGGTCGAACACCGGGGAGCTGTTTTTT. Full variable domain (remainder filled in from reference TRBV18 and TRBJ2-2): NAGVMQNPRHLVRRRGQEARLRCSPMKGHSHVYWYRQLPEEGLKFMVYLQKENIIDESGMPKERFSAEFPKEGPSILRIQQVVRGDSAAYFCASSPTGSNTGELFFGEGSRLTVL.

The V call is TRBV20-1, the J call TRBJ1-1; TRBD1 aligns across 8 bases. V shed 2 bases, J shed 1 base, and the junction held 3 bases outside the gene matches. Germline lookup yields CDR1 DFQATT and CDR2 SNEGSKA (reference sequence). This CDR3 has 14 amino acids. The DNA for the CDR3 is TGCAGTGCTAGACCTGGACAGGGGAACACTGAAGCTTTCTTT. It encodes CSARPGQGNTEAFF.

The sample holds many counts of this clonotype. The rearrangement uses TRBV10-3 and TRBJ2-3; no reliable D call. CDR3 length equals 12 residues. V lost 0 bases, J lost 6 bases, and 4 bases lay in between. The germline V gene has CDR1 ENHRY and CDR2 SYGVKD. CDR3 nucleotide sequence: TGTGCCATCAGTGAGTCTTCTGATACGCAGTATTTT. Protein product: CAISESSDTQYF.

This clonotype was recorded many times. The chain has TRBV7-8 and TRBJ1-2; possible D gene TRBD1, 5 bases. The CDR3 covers 14 residues. Germline CDR1 is SGHVS and CDR2 is FQNEAQ. Deletions cut 2 bases from V and 3 bases from J, with 10 bases between. The CDR3, as DNA: TGTGCCAGCAGCTTAAGGGACCGGCACTATGGCTACACCTTC. Translated, it gives CASSLRDRHYGYTF. Combining the CDR3 with reference TRBV7-8 and TRBJ1-2 gives the whole variable domain GAGVSQSPRYKVAKRGQDVALRCDPISGHVSLFWYQQALGQGPEFLTYFQNEAQLDKSGLPSDRFFAERPEGSVSTLKIQRTQQEDSAVYLCASSLRDRHYGYTFGSGTRLTVV.

This clonotype was seen a few times. The rearrangement links TRBV6-1 to TRBJ2-7; TRBD1 matches 7 bases. CDR1 and CDR2 from the germline V gene are MNHNS and SASEGT. V gave up 6 bases and J gave up 3 bases; unmatched junction bases: 11. The CDR3 runs to 15 residues. The CDR3, as DNA: TGTGCCAGCAGAAAAGAGGTTCAGGGGGTCTACGAGCAGTACTTC. Amino acid sequence: CASRKEVQGVYEQYF.

This chain joins TRBV12-3 or TRBV12-4 and TRBJ2-1; no clear D. The CDR3 loop spans 11 amino acids. Trimming left V 8 bases short and J 4 bases short, with 6 bases between. This CDR3 reads CASGRYNEQFF. Here the CDR3 DNA reads TGTGCCAGCGGACGGTACAATGAGCAGTTCTTC.

This chain connects TRBV5-1 to TRBJ2-3, with 7 bases lining up with TRBD1. The germline CDR1 and CDR2 sequences are SGHRS and YFSETQ. The CDR3 loop spans 17 amino acids. V shed 2 bases, J shed 2 bases, and the junction held 11 bases outside the gene matches. For the CDR3, the DNA is TGCGCCAGCAGCTTCAATTCCCGGGACAGACCCACAGATACGCAGTATTTT. It specifies CASSFNSRDRPTDTQYF. Looking up the rest from reference TRBV5-1 and TRBJ2-3 gives the full variable domain: KAGVTQTPRYLIKTRGQQVTLSCSPISGHRSVSWYQQTPGQGLQFLFEYFSETQRNKGNFPGRFSGRQFSNSRSEMNVSTLELGDSALYLCASSFNSRDRPTDTQYFGPGTRLTVL.

This clonotype was observed a handful of times. V gene TRBV4-3 combines with J gene TRBJ2-5; tentative D call: TRBD2 (6 bases). Germline CDR1 is LGHNA and CDR2 is YSLEER. The CDR3 has 18 amino acids. The germline V and J ends were trimmed by 0 bases and 2 bases, with 19 bases remaining between them. The CDR3 nucleotides are TGCGCCAGCAGCCAAGATATAACCGGGACTTTAGCGCAAGAGACCCAGTACTTC. This codes for CASSQDITGTLAQETQYF.

This clonotype was recorded many times. The genes are TRBV5-6 and TRBJ1-5; no clear D gene. With 0 bases removed from V and 0 bases from J, the gap between germline ends came to 7 bases. The CDR3 consists of 15 residues. From germline, CDR1 is SGHDT and CDR2 YYEEEE. CDR3 bases: TGTGCCAGCAGCTTGGGTGCGTATAGCAATCAGCCCCAGCATTTT. As protein: CASSLGAYSNQPQHF.